These 28 T cell receptor beta chains came from one sample sequenced in a study of identifying expanded T cells in peripheral blood. Some clones are missing from TCRdb's copy, which holds only in-frame ones; the method was immunoSEQ multiplex PCR. The sample lists approximately 130,000 clones, more than 75% seen once, with roughly 3.3% in the top ten. The sample taken for sequencing was blood. Receptor source: a person between 18 and 69 years old in good health.

This CDR3 is CASSAAAAYEQYF. The CDR3 coding sequence is TGTGCCAGCTCAGCAGCGGCCGCGTACGAGCAGTACTTC. This chain joins TRBV18 and TRBJ2-7; D perhaps matches TRBD2 (5 bases). Germline V CDR1 and CDR2: KGHSH, LQKENI. This CDR3 contains 13 residues. Trimming removed 5 bases from V and 4 bases from J, with 12 bases in between.

This clone occurred a few times. The chain recombines TRBV28 with TRBJ1-2; a possible D gene is TRBD1 (5 bases). V lost 7 bases to trimming and J lost 5 bases, with 11 bases between them. Per germline, CDR1 MDHEN and CDR2 SYDVKM. This CDR3 spans 12 amino acids. This chain's CDR3 is CASKDTLYGYTF. The DNA for the CDR3 is TGTGCCAGCAAGGACACATTATATGGCTACACCTTC.

V gene TRBV4-3 combines with J gene TRBJ1-2, with a possible D match to TRBD1 (5 bases). This CDR3 region has 15 residues. Trimming left V 0 bases short and J 4 bases short, with 12 bases between. Germline values: CDR1 LGHNA, CDR2 YSLEER. Here the CDR3 reads CASSQEVVGGYGYTF. CDR3 DNA sequence: TGCGCCAGCAGCCAAGAGGTGGTCGGGGGCTATGGCTACACCTTC.

V gene TRBV19 combines with J gene TRBJ1-4, with 7 positions matching TRBD1. Trimming at V came to 8 bases and at J to 4 bases, leaving 7 bases not matched to a gene. Germline V CDR1 and CDR2: LNHDA, SQIVND (reference sequence). This CDR3 region has 14 residues. The DNA of the CDR3 is TGTGCCAGTCGGTTGGCAGGGGGTAATGAAAAACTGTTTTTT. Amino acids: CASRLAGGNEKLFF. Together with reference TRBV19 and TRBJ1-4, the CDR3 gives the full variable domain: DGGITQSPKYLFRKEGQNVTLSCEQNLNHDAMYWYRQDPGQGLRLIYYSQIVNDFQKGDIAEGYSVSREKKESFPLTVTSAQKNPTAFYLCASRLAGGNEKLFFGSGTQLSVL.

This clone was detected a few times. The chain recombines TRBV20-1 with TRBJ2-7, with D possibly TRBD1 on 6 matching bases. Germline CDR1 reads DFQATT; CDR2 reads SNEGSKA (reference sequence). The CDR3 totals 11 residues. The CDR3 DNA is TGCAGCCCCGCGACAGGCTACGAGCAGTACTTC. Translation: CSPATGYEQYF.

To note about this clone: This sample also contains other DNA sequences that code for the same CDR3. The chain links TRBV5-1 to TRBJ1-4; no firm D call. CDR1 SGHRS and CDR2 YFSETQ come from the germline V gene. The V gene lost 0 bases and the J gene lost 6 bases, with 6 bases spanning the gap. CDR3 length: 13 amino acids. The CDR3 nucleotides are TGCGCCAGCAGCTTGGGCGGGGATGAAAAACTGTTTTTT. Residues: CASSLGGDEKLFF.

V is TRBV7-8 and J is TRBJ1-3; D unresolved. Germline V gene lookup returns CDR1 SGHVS and CDR2 FQNEAQ. The ends were cut back, 1 base at V and 4 bases at J, with 14 bases in the middle. The CDR3 sequence is 16 residues long. CDR3 loop: CASSLGRRARGNTIYF. DNA for the CDR3: TGTGCCAGCAGCTTAGGTCGGCGGGCAAGGGGAAACACCATATATTTT.

The rearrangement links TRBV25-1 to TRBJ2-5; 10 bases match TRBD2. Germline loops: CDR1 MGHDK, CDR2 SYGVNS. V was clipped by 7 bases and J by 4 bases; unmatched bases: 6. The CDR3 is 14 residues long. CDR3 in amino acids: CASNEAGGIETQYF. The CDR3, as DNA: TGTGCCAGCAACGAAGCGGGGGGGATAGAGACCCAGTACTTC.

This chain links TRBV2 with TRBJ1-1; D is undetermined. The germline V and J ends were trimmed by 4 bases and 1 base, with 4 bases remaining between them. Germline CDR1 and CDR2: SNHLY and FYNNEI. The length of the CDR3 is 12 residues. The DNA for the CDR3 is TGTGCCAGCAGTGCCACGAACACTGAAGCTTTCTTT. This translates into CASSATNTEAFF.

The chain uses TRBV4-3 and TRBJ2-2, with D unclear. Germline V gene sequence: CDR1 LGHNA, CDR2 YSLEER. V lost 4 bases and J 0 bases, leaving 12 bases between the germline ends. CDR3 length: 16 amino acids. CDR3 DNA: TGCGCCAGCAGCCTAGAGCTAGGCACGAACACCGGGGAGCTGTTTTTT. Its protein product is CASSLELGTNTGELFF.

DNA for the CDR3: TGTGCCTGGAGTGCTCTCCGCTTCGGCCTTTCGCAGAGAAACACCATATATTTT. Protein product: CAWSALRFGLSQRNTIYF. The genes are TRBV30 and TRBJ1-3; D gene ambiguous. Between the trimmed V and J ends, which lost 1 base and 5 bases, there was a span of 24 bases. Germline V gene sequence: CDR1 GTSNPN, CDR2 SVGIG (reference sequence). This CDR3 is 18 amino acids long.

This clone has just a few counts. The gene calls are TRBV11-2 and TRBJ2-3; D is unclear. Per germline, CDR1 SGHAT and CDR2 FQNNGV. There are 14 residues in the CDR3. V lost 3 bases to trimming and J lost 7 bases, with 14 bases between them. CDR3 loop: CASSLGTGLYTQYF. The CDR3, as DNA: TGTGCCAGCAGCTTGGGTACCGGGCTTTATACGCAGTATTTT.

The genes are TRBV9 and TRBJ2-7; D may be TRBD1 (6 bases). CDR3 size: 15 residues. CDR1 SGDLS and CDR2 YYNGEE come from the germline V gene. Trimming pared 0 bases from V and 6 bases from J, leaving 16 bases between. The CDR3 spells CASSVGPGVLVEQYF. The CDR3, as DNA: TGTGCCAGCAGCGTAGGCCCAGGGGTTTTGGTCGAGCAGTACTTC.

The CDR3 bases are TGTGCCAGCAGCGGTTCGGGGCGTTCCTATAATGAAAAACTGTTTTTT. It is translated as CASSGSGRSYNEKLFF. The V gene is TRBV9, the J gene TRBJ1-4; D perhaps matches TRBD1 (5 bases). V was clipped by 3 bases and J by 4 bases, with 16 bases between them. This CDR3 spans 16 amino acids. Germline CDR1 SGDLS, CDR2 YYNGEE.

Worth noting for this clone: An end of the junction differs from the germline gene, which may be a read error. The chain recombines TRBV5-1 with TRBJ2-3; D possibly corresponds to TRBD1 (5 bases). The CDR3 covers 15 residues. Germline V lookup: CDR1 SGHRS, CDR2 YFSETQ. The CDR3 DNA is TGTGCCAGCAGCTTGGCCCCAACAGGTGCAAGAACGCAGTATTTT. This gives the protein CASSLAPTGARTQYF. The variable domain in full, completed from reference TRBV5-1 and TRBJ2-3, reads KAGVTQTPRYLIKTRGQQVTLSCSPISGHRSVSWYQQTPGQGLQFLFEYFSETQRNKGNFPGRFSGRQFSNSRSEMNVSTLELGDSALYLCASSLAPTGARTQYFGPGTRLTVL.

This clone came up once. The CDR3 sequence: CASSMGGRTRWTEAFF. The CDR3 DNA reads as TGTGCCAGTAGTATGGGGGGCCGGACGAGATGGACTGAAGCTTTCTTT. This chain links TRBV19 with TRBJ1-1; tentatively, D is TRBD1 (6 bases). This CDR3 contains 16 residues. CDR1 is LNHDA, CDR2 SQIVND, per germline (reference sequence). V gave up 3 bases and J gave up 5 bases, with 19 bases separating them.

V is TRBV6-5 and J is TRBJ1-1; D gene unclear. V lost 6 bases and J lost 4, with 15 bases in between. CDR1 is MNHEY and CDR2 is SVGAGI in the germline V gene. This CDR3 region has 14 residues. CDR3 bases: TGTGCCAGCAGGCCCAGGAAAGAAGCCACTGAAGCTTTCTTT. It encodes CASRPRKEATEAFF.

The rearrangement joins TRBV6-1 to TRBJ1-1; D gene unclear. V dropped 6 bases and J dropped 6 bases, with 14 bases sitting between them. Germline CDR1 reads MNHNS; CDR2 reads SASEGT. This CDR3 has 13 residues. The CDR3 DNA follows: TGTGCCAGCAGAGGCAACCTTAGGGCTGAAGCTTTCTTT. Residues: CASRGNLRAEAFF.

The V and J genes are TRBV10-3 and TRBJ1-6, with TRBD1 matching 8 bases. CDR3 size: 17 residues. J lost 9 bases, V lost 6 bases, and 16 bases had no gene match. Germline V gene data show CDR1 as ENHRY and CDR2 as SYGVKD. CDR3 in amino acids: CAISHESGGVGSSPLHF. The CDR3, as DNA: TGTGCCATCAGCCACGAGTCAGGGGGCGTAGGGAGTTCACCCCTCCACTTT.

The CDR3 loop reads CASRVTGNQPQHF. CDR3 bases: TGTGCCAGCAGGGTTACAGGGAATCAGCCCCAGCATTTT. The V gene is TRBV2, the J gene TRBJ1-5; tentatively, D is TRBD1 (6 bases). Germline CDR1 and CDR2: SNHLY and FYNNEI. Trimming took 6 bases from V and 4 from J, leaving 10 bases between them. The CDR3 consists of 13 residues.

The chain joins TRBV10-3 to TRBJ2-7, with a possible D match to TRBD2 (6 bases). The germline V gene has CDR1 ENHRY and CDR2 SYGVKD. This CDR3 contains 15 residues. V was trimmed by 0 bases and J by 4 bases, leaving 13 bases between them. Here the CDR3 reads CAISESGGFQYEQYF. DNA of the CDR3: TGTGCCATCAGTGAGTCGGGAGGTTTCCAGTACGAGCAGTACTTC.

The J gene is TRBJ2-3, the V gene TRBV9; tentative D call: TRBD1 (5 bases). Germline V gene sequence: CDR1 SGDLS, CDR2 YYNGEE. The CDR3 runs 16 residues. V was clipped by 0 bases and J by 1 base, with 12 bases between them. The CDR3 here is CASSVGGSVGTDTQYF. The CDR3 bases are TGTGCCAGCAGCGTAGGGGGCTCAGTAGGCACAGATACGCAGTATTTT.

Note on this clone: The DNA is left out, because the CDR3 cannot be placed on it with certainty; the CDR3 is given as TCRdb lists it. The V and J genes are TRBV29-1 and TRBJ2-1; the table calls TRBD2, which could not be checked here. The CDR3 totals 13 residues, both ends included. Germline CDR1 and CDR2: SQVTM and ANQGSEA. The CDR3 protein is CSVAGGSEGLRFF.

The chain has TRBV7-9 and TRBJ1-1, with TRBD1 as a possible D gene (5 bases). The CDR3 totals 11 residues. V dropped 5 bases and J dropped 6 bases, with 7 bases sitting between them. Germline lookup yields CDR1 SEHNR and CDR2 FQNEAQ (reference sequence). The CDR3 loop reads CASSRGPEAFF. CDR3 DNA: TGTGCCAGCAGCCGGGGACCTGAAGCTTTCTTT.

CDR3 sequence (DNA): TGTGCCAGCAGTTTAACAGGTGACCCTGGGGACTACGAGCAGTACTTC. Amino acid sequence: CASSLTGDPGDYEQYF. This chain links TRBV13 with TRBJ2-7, with D maybe TRBD1 (5 bases). Germline assignment: CDR1 PRHDT and CDR2 FYEKMQ (reference sequence). The V gene lost 6 bases and the J gene lost 3 bases, with 21 bases spanning the gap. The CDR3 runs to 16 residues.

The rearrangement uses TRBV7-6 and TRBJ1-5, with a weak D call TRBD1 (5 bases). The V end was cut by 1 base, the J end by 4 bases, with 11 bases between. Germline CDR1 reads SGHVS; CDR2 reads FNYEAQ. The CDR3 is made up of 15 amino acids. The CDR3 here is CASSLVRDRNQPQHF. The DNA of the CDR3 is TGTGCCAGCAGCTTAGTCCGGGACCGTAATCAGCCCCAGCATTTT. Full variable domain (remainder filled in from reference TRBV7-6 and TRBJ1-5): GAGVSQSPRYKVTKRGQDVALRCDPISGHVSLYWYRQALGQGPEFLTYFNYEAQQDKSGLPNDRFSAERPEGSISTLTIQRTEQRDSAMYRCASSLVRDRNQPQHFGDGTRLSIL.

The rearrangement uses TRBV10-2 and TRBJ1-2; 7 positions agree with TRBD1. CDR1 is WSHSY, CDR2 SAAADI, per germline. The V gene end was trimmed by 6 bases and the J gene end by 5 bases; junction bases not matched to a gene: 12. CDR3 size: 15 residues. The CDR3 reads CASRGTAGGRYGYTF. CDR3 coding DNA: TGCGCCAGCAGAGGAACGGCAGGGGGGAGGTATGGCTACACCTTC.

The chain links TRBV5-1 to TRBJ2-7; 10 bases agree with TRBD2. This CDR3 has 16 amino acids. Germline values: CDR1 SGHRS, CDR2 YFSETQ. The V gene end was trimmed by 3 bases and the J gene end by 3 bases; junction bases not matched to a gene: 9. In DNA, the CDR3 is TGCGCCAGCAGCTCAGTAGCGGGGGGACTAAGCTACGAGCAGTACTTC. It is translated as CASSSVAGGLSYEQYF.